This TCR beta chain was found in a study of cytomegalovirus exposure and HLA in healthy donors. Notes on the study in general: In an earlier analysis, most TCR beta V segments were productive about 87% or about 30% of the time.

Primers: 60 Vbeta forward and 13 Jbeta reverse. Generated by immunoSEQ multiplex PCR, the TCRdb table keeps only in-frame clones and is missing some. The table shows just over 95,000 clones, with 60% to 85% occurring only once. The germline V gene has CDR1 SGHTA and CDR2 FQGNSA. The ends were cut back, 7 bases at V and 6 bases at J, with 9 bases in the middle. The CDR3 spans 11 residues. About this clone: Antigen unknown.

Sequencing was carried out using PBMCs. The V and J genes are TRBV7-2 and TRBJ1-1; no reliable D call. This receptor was taken from a woman aged 40 to 55 in good health and CMV-seronegative. The CDR3 loop reads CASTYLAEAFF. The CDR3 DNA reads TGTGCCAGCACCTACTTGGCTGAAGCTTTCTTT.